The 14 T cell receptor beta chains listed next were all sequenced from one sample in a study of T cell repertoires in cytomegalovirus infection. A single record per CDR3 protein comes from TCRdb applying MiXCR to the reads. The repertoire includes about 490,000 distinct CDR3 sequences, 15% to 20% of them detected once, and under 30% sits in the top ten. What was sequenced was CD8+ T cells from PBMCs. These receptors all come from a human donor in good health (CMV status not recorded). Some clones in this sample may be carry-over from other donors' samples.

The chain links TRBV6-1 to TRBJ2-2; D is perhaps TRBD2 (6 bases). Germline CDR1 and CDR2: MNHNS and SASEGT. Trimming took off 7 bases at V and 6 bases at J, with 15 bases between the two ends. The CDR3 is 14 amino acids. The CDR3 DNA reads as TGTGCCAGCACCCGGACGGGACTGTCCGGGGAGCTGTTTTTT. Amino acids: CASTRTGLSGELFF.

The chain uses TRBV24-1 and TRBJ2-5; unclear D gene. The V end lost 1 base, the J end lost 5 bases, and 13 bases lay between the germline ends. The CDR3 contains 15 residues. Germline V gives CDR1 KGHDR, CDR2 SFDVKD. The CDR3 spells CATSDFPASRETQYF. The CDR3 nucleotides are TGTGCCACCAGTGATTTCCCCGCCTCGAGGGAGACCCAGTACTTC.

This clonotype was counted ten times or more. V and J are TRBV7-8 and TRBJ1-1; D gene uncertain. In germline, CDR1 is SGHVS, CDR2 FQNEAQ. The V end lost 1 base, the J end lost 4 bases, and 10 bases lay between the germline ends. The CDR3 has 14 residues. CDR3 DNA sequence: TGTGCCAGCAGCTTAGTGAATTCAGGCACTGAAGCTTTCTTT. It encodes CASSLVNSGTEAFF.

This clonotype came up a few times. The V gene is TRBV5-4, the J gene TRBJ1-4, with TRBD1 identical over 8 bases. The CDR3 runs to 16 residues. Germline V gives CDR1 SGHNT, CDR2 YYREEE (reference sequence). J was trimmed by 5 bases and V by 6 bases; bases with no gene match: 12. Written as DNA, the CDR3 is TGTGCCAGCACCGATATGGACAGGGAGGGGAATGAAAAACTGTTTTTT. It yields the protein CASTDMDREGNEKLFF.

As for this clonotype: A much bigger clone sits one base away, suggesting this may be a read error. J is TRBJ2-2 and V is TRBV11-2, with D possibly being TRBD2 (5 bases). CDR3 length: 11 residues. The germline V gene encodes CDR1 SGHAT and CDR2 FQNNGV. This CDR3 is CASSNSGELCF. Here the CDR3 DNA reads TGTGCCAGTTCCAACTCCGGGGAGCTGTGTTTT.

This clonotype was recorded a few times. The rearrangement links TRBV9 to TRBJ2-3; D possibly corresponds to TRBD2 (7 bases). CDR3 length equals 15 residues. Germline V lookup: CDR1 SGDLS, CDR2 YYNGEE. V lost 9 bases, J lost 0 bases, and 17 bases lay in between. The CDR3, as DNA: TGTGCCACCGGTGCTGGGGGGGCGAGCACAGATACGCAGTATTTT. It specifies CATGAGGASTDTQYF.

This clonotype has ten or more counts. This sequence joins TRBV7-9 and TRBJ1-1; 8 bases map to TRBD1. The CDR3 is made up of 14 amino acids. V was clipped by 5 bases and J by 3 bases; unmatched bases: 5. Germline V lookup: CDR1 SEHNR, CDR2 FQNEAQ (reference sequence). The DNA of the CDR3 is TGTGCCAGCAGCACCGGACAGGGCCACACTGAAGCTTTCTTT. This sequence encodes CASSTGQGHTEAFF.

The chain links TRBV27 to TRBJ1-1; D ambiguous. Looked up from germline, CDR1 is MNHEY and CDR2 is SMNVEV (reference sequence). With 6 bases removed from V and 7 bases from J, the gap between germline ends came to 18 bases. The CDR3 loop spans 14 amino acids. CDR3 in DNA: TGTGCCAGCAGCCCACTAGAGAGGGCAGATGAAGCTTTCTTT. Translating gives CASSPLERADEAFF.

At least ten counts were recorded for this clonotype. The chain combines TRBV11-2 with TRBJ2-1, with 10 bases that match TRBD2. The CDR3 sequence is 17 residues long. Germline V gene sequence: CDR1 SGHAT, CDR2 FQNNGV. The ends lost 2 bases at V and 7 bases at J; junction bases unmatched: 11. CDR3 amino acids: CASSLRRPGLAKNEQFF. DNA for the CDR3: TGTGCCAGCAGCTTAAGGAGGCCGGGACTAGCGAAGAATGAGCAGTTCTTC.

This clonotype has a count of ten or more. J is TRBJ2-7 and V is TRBV28, with TRBD2 identical over 12 bases. This CDR3 spans 15 amino acids. The junction had 6 bases not matched to a gene; V was cut back by 5 bases and J by 4 bases. Germline values: CDR1 MDHEN, CDR2 SYDVKM. CDR3 residues: CASSETSGSPYEQYF. In DNA form, the CDR3 reads TGTGCCAGCAGTGAGACTAGCGGGAGTCCTTACGAGCAGTACTTC. Full variable domain (rest looked up from reference TRBV28 and TRBJ2-7): DVKVTQSSRYLVKRTGEKVFLECVQDMDHENMFWYRQDPGLGLRLIYFSYDVKMKEKGDIPEGYSVSREKKERFSLILESASTNQTSMYLCASSETSGSPYEQYFGPGTRLTVT.

As concerns this clonotype: This may be a read error: a much more frequent sequence differs by one nucleotide. This is likely a read error, given that the CDR3 carries no conserved phenylalanine or tryptophan at its end. CDR3 nucleotides: TGTGCCAGCACCGTTTGGCAGGGGAAAGAGCAGTACTTA. Its protein product is CASTVWQGKEQYL. The chain has TRBV7-6 and TRBJ2-7, with D maybe TRBD1 (6 bases). This CDR3 has 13 amino acids. V was shortened by 7 bases and J by 7 bases, with 17 bases between the two germline ends. From germline, CDR1 is SGHVS and CDR2 FNYEAQ.

In its sample, this clonotype was seen many times. The chain employs TRBV7-2 and TRBJ2-7; no clear D gene. CDR1 is SGHTA, CDR2 FQGNSA, per germline. The CDR3 spans 14 residues. Trimming removed 4 bases from V and 2 bases from J, with 12 bases in between. The chain's CDR3 is CASSSPGRAYEQYF. The DNA of the CDR3 is TGTGCCAGCAGCTCCCCTGGACGGGCCTACGAGCAGTACTTC.

Many counts were recorded for this clonotype. V is TRBV7-9 and J is TRBJ2-5; D not certain. Looked up from germline, CDR1 is SEHNR and CDR2 is FQNEAQ (reference sequence). The CDR3 has 12 residues. V was clipped by 8 bases and J by 4 bases, with 11 bases between them. In DNA form, the CDR3 reads TGTGCCAGCGACGGCAGTTCAGAGACCCAGTACTTC. Protein product: CASDGSSETQYF.

This clonotype occurred a few times. The CDR3 sequence is CASSMLGEQYF. The CDR3 nucleotides are TGTGCCAGTAGTATGCTTGGAGAGCAGTACTTC. This chain uses TRBV19 with TRBJ2-7; D not certain. CDR3 length equals 11 residues. Germline CDR1 reads LNHDA; CDR2 reads SQIVND (reference sequence). V lost 3 bases and J lost 7, with 7 bases in between.